This section outlines one TCR beta chain sequence together with its context. The antigen remains unidentified. This entry is derived from a study of T cells after posttransplantation cyclophosphamide. Notes on the study in general: TRB clonality was highly associated with recipient CMV seropositivity and reactivation. TRB overlap between skin or GI tissue T cells and blood was limited. Donor-recipient repertoire similarity was low at 1-2 months, rising over year one.

Only in-frame clones appear in the TCRdb table, and some are missing; sequencing was by immunoSEQ multiplex PCR. The record shows around 39,000 clones for this sample, with no singletons present. Trimming removed 7 bases at V and 5 bases at J, with 9 bases between. The germline V gene encodes CDR1 SEHNR and CDR2 FQNEAQ (reference sequence). The CDR3 extends over 12 amino acids. The related graft donor's blood sample was taken on the day of bone marrow donation. The material sequenced was PBMCs. The TCR sequence derives from a girl between 10 and 17 years old in good health, CMV-negative, and a related stem cell transplant donor. The J gene is TRBJ2-1, the V gene TRBV7-9; weak D call: TRBD2 (6 bases). CDR3 region: CASTPSDNEQFF. CDR3 coding DNA: TGTGCCAGCACTCCTAGCGACAATGAGCAGTTCTTC.